This TCR beta chain was captured by sequencing in a study of cytomegalovirus exposure and HLA in healthy donors. Looking at the study overall: The study's early data release held roughly 91 million unique TCRs from HLA-typed donors.

This clone was recorded a few times. Its specificity is not known. Study-level findings and limits: CMV serostatus stood as the only immune exposure information on hand. Reportedly, fewer N-insertions than the roughly 600-donor mean appeared in an Asian-associated ancestry cluster in a later analysis.

The CDR3 consists of 16 residues. Between the trimmed V and J ends, which lost 1 base and 0 bases, there was a span of 13 bases. Germline loops: CDR1 MGHRA, CDR2 YSYEKL. PCR amplification relied on 60 Vbeta primers (plus 13 Jbeta primers). TCRdb's copy holds only in-frame clones and misses some; the assay was immunoSEQ multiplex PCR. This sample carries roughly 140,000 clones, over 75% of them seen once, and the ten largest clones take 1.2%. V gene TRBV4-1 combines with J gene TRBJ2-7; D unclear. This TCR was sampled from a female donor in good health and CMV-seronegative. The sequencing sample was made of PBMCs. In DNA, the CDR3 is TGCGCCAGCAGCCAAGTTCCACCCCTGAGCTCCTACGAGCAGTACTTC. Amino acid sequence: CASSQVPPLSSYEQYF.